This T cell receptor beta chain was found in a study of technical replicates of blood from a few donors. Looked up from germline, CDR1 is GTSNPN and CDR2 is SVGIG (reference sequence). Trimming removed 0 bases from V and 0 bases from J, with 11 bases in between. There are 15 residues in the CDR3. Generated by immunoSEQ multiplex PCR, the TCRdb table keeps only in-frame clones and is missing some. This repertoire shows roughly 72,000 clones, roughly 96% found once; its top ten account for roughly 0.3%. The clonotype comes from a human donor in good health. Material: T cells isolated from PBMCs. This sequence joins TRBV30 and TRBJ1-1; unclear D gene. The CDR3 is CAWSVLVGLNTEAFF. In DNA, the CDR3 is TGTGCCTGGAGTGTTTTGGTCGGTTTGAACACTGAAGCTTTCTTT.